The 25 T cell receptor beta chains below were found in one sample sequenced in a study of T cell responses to AZD1222 COVID-19 vaccine. Sequenced by immunoSEQ multiplex PCR; TCRdb stores in-frame clones only, minus some. The table has about 97,000 clones, about 90% seen once. The sample in question was peripheral blood, obtained on day 0 of AZD1222 vaccination. The receptors shown here come from an adult in good health.

This chain uses TRBV5-4 with TRBJ1-2, with 12 nucleotides matching TRBD1. The CDR3 runs 15 residues. Looked up from germline, CDR1 is SGHNT and CDR2 is YYREEE (reference sequence). With V trimmed by 4 bases and J by 4 bases, 5 bases remained unmatched. The chain's CDR3 is CASSTGTGGVYGYTF. The DNA of the CDR3 is TGTGCCAGCAGCACCGGGACAGGGGGCGTCTATGGCTACACCTTC.

The CDR3 nucleotides read TGTGCCAGCAGCGGTCCTACGGGCACAGATACGCAGTATTTT. Translating it yields CASSGPTGTDTQYF. The gene calls are TRBV5-4 and TRBJ2-3; D is ambiguous. V lost 4 bases to trimming and J lost 1 base, with 10 bases between them. Germline lookup yields CDR1 SGHNT and CDR2 YYREEE (reference sequence). CDR3 length: 14 residues.

The rearrangement links TRBV30 to TRBJ2-2; 7 nucleotides line up with TRBD2. After removal of 5 bases from V and 6 bases from J, the junction contained 12 bases not matched to a gene. The CDR3 runs to 15 residues. The germline gives CDR1 GTSNPN, CDR2 SVGIG (reference sequence). The CDR3 region is CAWFGGRGPPGELFF. For the CDR3, the DNA is TGTGCCTGGTTTGGGGGGAGGGGACCACCCGGGGAGCTGTTTTTT. The full variable domain, completed using reference TRBV30 and TRBJ2-2, is SQTIHQWPATLVQPVGSPLSLECTVEGTSNPNLYWYRQAAGRGLQLLFYSVGIGQISSEVPQNLSASRPQDRQFILSSKKLLLSDSGFYLCAWFGGRGPPGELFFGEGSRLTVL.

The rearrangement links TRBV5-5 to TRBJ1-1, with 8 bases matching TRBD1. Looked up from germline, CDR1 is SGHKS and CDR2 is YYEKEE (reference sequence). This CDR3 is 16 amino acids long. V gave up 0 bases and J gave up 3 bases; unmatched junction bases: 7. In DNA form, the CDR3 reads TGTGCCAGCAGCTTGGGGCAGGGGGCTCGGGACACTGAAGCTTTCTTT. Its protein product is CASSLGQGARDTEAFF.

The V call is TRBV3-1 (or the pseudogene TRBV3-2), the J call TRBJ1-3; the D is unclear. CDR3 size: 14 residues. CDR1 is LGHDT and CDR2 is YNNKEL in the germline V gene (reference sequence). V was cut by 4 bases and J by 1 base, with 8 bases left in between. The CDR3 here is CASSPSDSGNTIYF. DNA of the CDR3: TGTGCCAGCAGCCCTAGTGATTCTGGAAACACCATATATTTT.

V and J are TRBV6-5 and TRBJ1-3, with D perhaps TRBD1 (5 bases). Trimming cost V 7 bases and J 0 bases, with 13 bases left between them. Germline V gene lookup returns CDR1 MNHEY and CDR2 SVGAGI. The CDR3 is made up of 15 amino acids. The CDR3 DNA reads as TGTGCCAGCACGAGGGACGCGCTCTCTGGAAACACCATATATTTT. Protein product: CASTRDALSGNTIYF.

The chain combines TRBV7-2 with TRBJ1-2; no definite D call. V was pared by 1 base and J by 7 bases, with 10 bases between. The CDR3 has 13 amino acids. Germline V gene data show CDR1 as SGHTA and CDR2 as FQGNSA. The CDR3 DNA reads as TGTGCCAGCAGCTTAGGCACTGCTGGTGGCTACACCTTC. It is translated as CASSLGTAGGYTF.

The chain is built from TRBV19 and TRBJ1-6; TRBD1 might be the D (6 bases). Trimming cost V 5 bases and J 9 bases, with 17 bases left between them. The CDR3 runs 15 residues. Germline CDR1 LNHDA, CDR2 SQIVND (reference sequence). This chain's CDR3 is CASSLQTGTFSPLHF. For the CDR3, the DNA is TGTGCCAGTAGTCTCCAAACAGGGACGTTTTCACCCCTCCACTTT.

This chain's CDR3 is CASTFREPGEQYF. The CDR3 bases are TGTGCCAGCACCTTTCGGGAGCCCGGCGAGCAGTACTTC. The chain carries TRBV7-8 and TRBJ2-7, with TRBD2 as a possible D gene (6 bases). The CDR3 consists of 13 residues. Between the trimmed V and J ends, which lost 7 bases and 6 bases, there was a span of 16 bases. Germline CDR1 reads SGHVS; CDR2 reads FQNEAQ.

This clone was recorded only once. The V and J genes are TRBV29-1 and TRBJ1-3, with D unclear. Germline V gene data show CDR1 as SQVTM and CDR2 as ANQGSEA. V was trimmed by 3 bases and J by 0 bases, leaving 9 bases between them. CDR3 length: 14 residues. In DNA form, the CDR3 reads TGCAGCGTTGAGGGCCGAGGCTCTGGAAACACCATATATTTT. It yields the protein CSVEGRGSGNTIYF.

As for this clone: The junction differs from germline at one of its ends, possibly a read error. The chain recombines TRBV7-3 with TRBJ1-1; D gene uncertain. Per the germline V gene, CDR1 is SGHTA and CDR2 is FQGTGA. The CDR3 has 13 residues. CDR3 sequence reads: CASSLTKNTEAFF. As DNA, the CDR3 is TGTGCCAGCAGCCTAACAAAAAACACTGAAGCTTTCTTT.

The gene calls are TRBV10-3 and TRBJ2-7; a possible D gene is TRBD2 (6 bases). The V end was cut by 4 bases, the J end by 3 bases, with 16 bases between. CDR1 and CDR2 (germline): ENHRY, SYGVKD. The CDR3 totals 15 residues. CDR3 protein: CAISGRSGRDYEQYF. Here the CDR3 DNA reads TGTGCCATCAGTGGGCGGTCCGGGAGAGACTACGAGCAGTACTTC.

The rearrangement joins TRBV28 to TRBJ2-7; maybe TRBD2 (5 bases). Trimming removed 7 bases from V and 0 bases from J, with 16 bases in between. The V gene's germline CDR1 is MDHEN and CDR2 SYDVKM. This CDR3 is 15 amino acids long. The CDR3 is CASTGSERNSYEQYF. The CDR3 bases are TGTGCCAGCACCGGCTCCGAGCGGAACTCCTACGAGCAGTACTTC.

This rearrangement joins TRBV6-4 to TRBJ2-3; 8 bases fit TRBD2. This CDR3 has 14 amino acids. V was clipped by 6 bases and J by 5 bases; unmatched bases: 7. Germline CDR1 reads MRHNA; CDR2 reads SNTAGT. The CDR3 DNA reads TGTGCCAGCAGCCTAGCCGGGGGGGGAGATACGCAGTATTTT. It encodes CASSLAGGGDTQYF.

V is TRBV6-5 and J is TRBJ1-6, with D possibly being TRBD1 (5 bases). This CDR3 comprises 14 residues. Per germline, CDR1 MNHEY and CDR2 SVGAGI. V dropped 6 bases and J dropped 6 bases, with 12 bases sitting between them. CDR3 loop: CASSTGTANSPLHF. In DNA form, the CDR3 reads TGTGCCAGCAGCACCGGGACCGCTAATTCACCCCTCCACTTT.

This chain joins TRBV18 and TRBJ1-1; D is perhaps TRBD1 (6 bases). The germline gives CDR1 KGHSH, CDR2 LQKENI. The CDR3 totals 14 residues. The V and J ends lost 6 bases and 1 base respectively, with 12 bases between them. The CDR3 loop reads CASSPGHQNTEAFF. The CDR3 DNA reads as TGTGCCAGCTCGCCGGGACACCAGAACACTGAAGCTTTCTTT.

The DNA of the CDR3 is TGCGCCAGCGCAGGGGACGGCAGCCACTATGGCTACACCTTC. Its translation: CASAGDGSHYGYTF. The V call is TRBV5-1, the J call TRBJ1-2, with a possible D match to TRBD1 (6 bases). Germline CDR1 reads SGHRS; CDR2 reads YFSETQ. The V end lost 7 bases, the J end lost 3 bases, and 16 bases lay between the germline ends. The CDR3 length is 14 residues.

V gene TRBV7-9 combines with J gene TRBJ1-1, with 7 bases aligning to TRBD1. The V gene's germline CDR1 is SEHNR and CDR2 FQNEAQ (reference sequence). Unmatched junction bases numbered 9, after V lost 5 bases and J lost 0 bases. The CDR3 sequence is 16 residues long. CDR3 loop: CASSVVQGIMNTEAFF. The CDR3 DNA sequence: TGTGCCAGCAGCGTAGTACAGGGGATCATGAACACTGAAGCTTTCTTT.

The rearrangement links TRBV28 to TRBJ1-4; possible D gene TRBD1, 6 bases. The CDR3 contains 14 residues. In germline, CDR1 is MDHEN, CDR2 SYDVKM. V lost 6 bases and J lost 0, with 8 bases in between. The CDR3 nucleotides read TGTGCCAGCAGGTCAGGGGCAACTAATGAAAAACTGTTTTTT. It encodes CASRSGATNEKLFF.

The chain recombines TRBV29-1 with TRBJ1-4; TRBD1 matches 11 bases. This CDR3 is 13 amino acids long. Germline V lookup: CDR1 SQVTM, CDR2 ANQGSEA. V shed 7 bases and J 8 bases; nucleotides not matched to a gene: 6. CDR3 DNA sequence: TGCAGCGCCGATGGGACAGGGGGAGAAAAACTGTTTTTT. Translating it yields CSADGTGGEKLFF.

V usage is TRBV20-1 and J usage is TRBJ2-1; D call uncertain. The CDR3 runs to 11 residues. Trimming left V 3 bases short and J 9 bases short, with 9 bases between. Germline V gene lookup returns CDR1 DFQATT and CDR2 SNEGSKA (reference sequence). In DNA, the CDR3 is TGCAGTGCTAGTGGTGTTAGTGAGCAGTTCTTC. Translating it yields CSASGVSEQFF.

The rearrangement uses TRBV19 and TRBJ2-7; weak D call: TRBD1 (6 bases). This CDR3 spans 14 amino acids. The germline V gene encodes CDR1 LNHDA and CDR2 SQIVND (reference sequence). Between the trimmed V and J ends, which lost 3 bases and 2 bases, there was a span of 11 bases. CDR3 nucleotides: TGTGCCAGTAGTATGGGCAGGGGCCCCTACGAGCAGTACTTC. This codes for CASSMGRGPYEQYF.

The chain joins TRBV7-9 to TRBJ1-6, with TRBD1 matching 9 bases. V shed 5 bases, J shed 5 bases, and the junction held 7 bases outside the gene matches. In germline, CDR1 is SEHNR, CDR2 FQNEAQ (reference sequence). CDR3 length: 16 amino acids. CDR3 DNA: TGTGCCAGCAGCCGCACCGGGACAGGGCATAATTCACCCCTCCACTTT. Its protein product is CASSRTGTGHNSPLHF.

This chain uses TRBV4-3 with TRBJ2-3; D remains ambiguous. The germline CDR1 and CDR2 sequences are LGHNA and YSLEER. The CDR3 is made up of 13 amino acids. The V end lost 0 bases, the J end lost 6 bases, and 7 bases lay between the germline ends. CDR3 DNA: TGCGCCAGCAGCCAAGATCGGTGGGATACGCAGTATTTT. Amino acid sequence: CASSQDRWDTQYF.

The chain is built from TRBV6-5 and TRBJ2-7, with TRBD2 matching over 9 bases. There are 13 residues in the CDR3. J gave up 6 bases and V 5 bases, and 5 bases lay outside the gene matches. Per germline, CDR1 MNHEY and CDR2 SVGAGI. Here the CDR3 reads CASSRTSDFEQYF. The CDR3 nucleotides are TGTGCCAGCAGTCGGACTAGCGACTTCGAGCAGTACTTC.